Following are 13 T cell receptor beta chains from one sample sequenced in a study of T-cell reconstitution after alpha-beta-depleted transplantation in children (dated by TCRdb to 2015 to 2016). The sample's treatment or condition, from its label and the paper: allogeneic hematopoietic cell transplantation with graft depleted of TCRalphabeta T cells and CD19 B cells. Libraries were made using PCR. For sequencing, an Illumina HiSeq 2500 was employed. To normalize quantification of the TCRbeta repertoire, the TCR libraries were built with molecular barcoding that relied on unique molecular identifiers. TCRdb ran its own pipeline on the public reads, namely fastp trimming at Q25 and MiXCR clone calling, and kept in-frame beta chains. CDR3 protein sequences are deduplicated, and each keeps its most common genes and DNA. The sample contains around 450,000 distinct CDR3 sequences, over 9.5% of them found a single time. The ten largest clones add up to 2% to 2.5% of the sample.

Sequences were derived from PBMCs, sampled before TCRalphabeta/CD19-depleted stem cell transplant. These receptors all stem from a child younger than 10 with inherited bone marrow failure, due to receive a stem cell transplant.

This clonotype has at least ten counts. Here the CDR3 DNA reads TGCGCCAGCAGCCAACTCAGGGGCCCTCAAGAGACCCAGTACTTC. Its translation is CASSQLRGPQETQYF. The genes are TRBV4-3 and TRBJ2-5, with a tentative D call TRBD1 (6 bases). This CDR3 region has 15 residues. The V end lost 2 bases, the J end lost 2 bases, and 12 bases lay between the germline ends. Germline V gives CDR1 LGHNA, CDR2 YSLEER.

With respect to this clonotype: A clone one base away is much larger, so this may be a read error. The V call is TRBV30, the J call TRBJ2-7, with TRBD2 matching 8 bases. This CDR3 region has 14 residues. Per germline, CDR1 GTSNPN and CDR2 SVGIG (reference sequence). The CDR3 protein is CACSGVAGFDEQYF. CDR3 DNA sequence: TGTGCCTGCAGTGGAGTAGCGGGATTTGACGAGCAGTACTTC.

This clonotype appeared many times. As DNA, the CDR3 is TGCAGCGTTGCTAGCGGGACGAGATACGAGCAGTACTTC. It specifies CSVASGTRYEQYF. The rearrangement uses TRBV29-1 and TRBJ2-7, with 9 bases that match TRBD2. J lost 4 bases, V lost 4 bases, and 5 bases had no gene match. From germline, CDR1 is SQVTM and CDR2 ANQGSEA. The CDR3 is made up of 13 amino acids.

J is TRBJ2-7 and V is TRBV3-1; D may be TRBD2 (7 bases). The germline gives CDR1 LGHDT, CDR2 YNNKEL (reference sequence). V lost 3 bases to trimming and J lost 9 bases, with 9 bases between them. The CDR3 has 11 amino acids. The CDR3 loop is CASSQRGGQYF. CDR3 in DNA: TGTGCCAGCAGCCAGAGGGGGGGGCAGTACTTC.

This clonotype was recorded at least ten times. V gene TRBV28 combines with J gene TRBJ2-1; the D gene is possibly TRBD2 (6 bases). The germline V gene encodes CDR1 MDHEN and CDR2 SYDVKM. CDR3 length: 15 amino acids. The ends were cut back, 3 bases at V and 3 bases at J, with 12 bases in the middle. The CDR3 region has the DNA TGTGCCAGCAGTTTTGACGGGGGTCACTACAATGAGCAGTTCTTC. It encodes CASSFDGGHYNEQFF.

To note about this clonotype: At one end, the junction sequence differs from germline, possibly due to a read error. The chain employs TRBV20-1 and TRBJ2-1; TRBD2 agrees at 10 bases. Germline CDR1 is DFQATT and CDR2 is SNEGSKA (reference sequence). The length of the CDR3 is 14 residues. DNA for the CDR3: TGCAGTGCTAGCTCCAGCGGGAGGGCCGTTGAGCAGATCTTC. Amino acids: CSASSSGRAVEQIF.

This clonotype was seen a handful of times. CDR3 region: CASSSADRPQPQHF. The CDR3 DNA follows: TGTGCCAGCTCATCCGCAGACAGGCCCCAGCCCCAGCATTTT. V is TRBV18 and J is TRBJ1-5; D is possibly TRBD1 (6 bases). CDR1 is KGHSH and CDR2 is LQKENI in the germline V gene. V was pared by 5 bases and J by 7 bases, with 15 bases between. The CDR3 totals 14 residues. The full variable domain, completed using reference TRBV18 and TRBJ1-5, is NAGVMQNPRHLVRRRGQEARLRCSPMKGHSHVYWYRQLPEEGLKFMVYLQKENIIDESGMPKERFSAEFPKEGPSILRIQQVVRGDSAAYFCASSSADRPQPQHFGDGTRLSIL.

This clonotype has a count of ten or more. The V gene is TRBV4-1, the J gene TRBJ1-3, with unresolved D. CDR3 length: 14 residues. V was shortened by 1 base and J by 4 bases, with 8 bases between the two germline ends. Germline CDR1 reads MGHRA; CDR2 reads YSYEKL. CDR3 sequence (DNA): TGCGCCAGCAGCCAAGTGGGTACAGGAAACACCATATATTTT. Protein product: CASSQVGTGNTIYF.

This clonotype was recorded a few times. V is TRBV6-2 or TRBV6-3 and J is TRBJ2-7; 8 nucleotides agree with TRBD2. V dropped 8 bases and J dropped 7; count of bases not matched to a gene: 13. This CDR3 has 14 amino acids. Germline loops: CDR1 MNHEY, CDR2 SVGEGT. The CDR3 DNA reads as TGTGCCAGCCTGATTGCGGGAGGCTCGGGGGAGCAGTACTTC. It is translated as CASLIAGGSGEQYF.

This clonotype was counted many times. This chain connects TRBV20-1 to TRBJ2-1; D is possibly TRBD2 (6 bases). The CDR3 runs 12 residues. The germline V and J ends were trimmed by 0 bases and 11 bases, with 11 bases remaining between them. Germline V gene data show CDR1 as DFQATT and CDR2 as SNEGSKA (reference sequence). The CDR3 DNA is TGCAGTGCTAGAGATGGAGGGGCGCAGCAGTTCTTC. Amino acids: CSARDGGAQQFF.

At least ten counts were recorded for this clonotype. V and J are TRBV20-1 and TRBJ2-1, with a tentative D call TRBD2 (5 bases). Germline V gene lookup returns CDR1 DFQATT and CDR2 SNEGSKA (reference sequence). The length of the CDR3 is 11 residues. V lost 4 bases to trimming and J lost 8 bases, with 9 bases between them. The CDR3: CSATGNDEQFF. Here the CDR3 DNA reads TGCAGTGCTACCGGGAACGATGAGCAGTTCTTC.

Comment on this clonotype: Just one base apart from a much larger clone, this may be a read error. The V and J genes are TRBV29-1 and TRBJ2-5; D possibly uses TRBD1 or TRBD2 (5 bases each). Germline V gives CDR1 SQVTM, CDR2 ANQGSEA. The CDR3 length is 14 residues. V lost 8 bases to trimming and J lost 4 bases, with 20 bases between them. The CDR3 spells CSLSGTASLETQYF. CDR3 sequence (DNA): TGCAGCCTTTCCGGGACCGCTAGTCTAGAGACCCAGTACTTC.

Worth noting for this clonotype: The junction differs from germline at one of its ends, possibly a read error. The chain joins TRBV4-2 to TRBJ2-1, with D possibly TRBD2 on 5 matching bases. CDR3 length: 12 residues. The germline V gene encodes CDR1 LGHNA and CDR2 YNFKEQ. CDR3 sequence: CAGSHGLNEQFF. For the CDR3, the DNA is TGTGCCGGCAGCCACGGACTGAATGAGCAGTTCTTC.